Listed below are T cell receptor beta chains from one sample, sequenced in a study of chemoradiotherapy in HPV16-positive cancers. The repertoire was sequenced with immunoSEQ multiplex PCR; TCRdb's copy has only in-frame clones and lacks some. This sample has about 5,400 clones, with 85% found just once. Sequencing used tumor tissue, obtained from a patient who underwent chemoradiotherapy. These receptors originate from a human donor with HPV-associated anogenital cancer. Each CDR3 is given with its conserved first and last residue. D genes are given only for firm matches. Clone size appears in some rows only: once, few, many, or a class for an expanded clone.

V gene: TRBV6-5; clone size: .; D gene: .; J gene: TRBJ1-1; CDR3 DNA: TGTGCCAGCAGTTACCGGGGCGCTGAAGCTTTCTTT; CDR3 protein: CASSYRGAEAFF
V gene: TRBV28; clone size: .; D gene: .; J gene: TRBJ1-6; CDR3 DNA: TGTGCCAGCAGTTTAGGAGGGGGAAATAATTCACCCCTCCACTTT; CDR3 protein: CASSLGGGNNSPLHF
V gene: TRBV9; clone size: .; D gene: TRBD1; J gene: TRBJ1-2; CDR3 DNA: TGTGCCAGCAGCTCACGGGACAGTAGATATGGCTACACCTTC; CDR3 protein: CASSSRDSRYGYTF
V gene: TRBV14; clone size: .; D gene: TRBD1; J gene: TRBJ2-7; CDR3 DNA: TGTGCCAGCAGCCATGTCTCAGGGGGAGCCTACGAGCAGTACTTC; CDR3 protein: CASSHVSGGAYEQYF
V gene: TRBV5-1; clone size: .; D gene: .; J gene: TRBJ2-2; CDR3 DNA: TGCGCCAGCAGCTTGGTCCTGGGGACCGGGGAGCTGTTTTTT; CDR3 protein: CASSLVLGTGELFF
V gene: TRBV21-1; clone size: .; D gene: .; J gene: TRBJ1-2; CDR3 DNA: TGTGCCGGTGGAGGCAGGAAAGTAAACTATGGCTACACCTTC; CDR3 protein: CAGGGRKVNYGYTF
V gene: TRBV5-6; clone size: .; D gene: .; J gene: TRBJ1-2; CDR3 DNA: TGTGCCAGCAGCCTGGGGGGTGACTATGGCTACACCTTC; CDR3 protein: CASSLGGDYGYTF
V gene: TRBV10-3; clone size: large; D gene: TRBD1; J gene: TRBJ1-5; CDR3 DNA: TGTGCCATCAATACAGGGGATAGCAATCAGCCCCAGCATTTT; CDR3 protein: CAINTGDSNQPQHF
V gene: TRBV7-9; clone size: large; D gene: .; J gene: TRBJ2-2; CDR3 DNA: TGTGCCAGCAGCTTAGGGTCGGTCGGGGAGCTGTTTTTT; CDR3 protein: CASSLGSVGELFF
V gene: TRBV28; clone size: .; D gene: TRBD1; J gene: TRBJ1-1; CDR3 DNA: TGTGCCAGCAGCCTCCCCAGGGGGCGCCGAACTGAAGCTTTCTTT; CDR3 protein: CASSLPRGRRTEAFF
V gene: TRBV27; clone size: .; D gene: .; J gene: TRBJ1-4; CDR3 DNA: TGTGCCAGCACCAGGGGTGGGGGAGGGGAAAAACTGTTTTTT; CDR3 protein: CASTRGGGGEKLFF
V gene: TRBV27; clone size: few; D gene: TRBD1; J gene: TRBJ1-3; CDR3 DNA: TGTGCCAGCAGTTTACAGGGGGCAAGAGGAAACACCATATATTTT; CDR3 protein: CASSLQGARGNTIYF
V gene: TRBV19; clone size: .; D gene: .; J gene: TRBJ2-1; CDR3 DNA: TGTGCCAACCGGACCCGGGACTCTTCAAACGAGCAGTTCTTC; CDR3 protein: CANRTRDSSNEQFF
V gene: TRBV18; clone size: large; D gene: TRBD1; J gene: TRBJ1-2; CDR3 DNA: TGTGCCAGCTCACCTAAAGCAGGACAGGGGTATGGCTACACCTTC; CDR3 protein: CASSPKAGQGYGYTF
V gene: TRBV5-1; clone size: .; D gene: TRBD2; J gene: TRBJ2-1; CDR3 DNA: TGCGCCAGCAGCCCCGGACTAGCGGGGTTCTCCTACAATGAGCAGTTCTTC; CDR3 protein: CASSPGLAGFSYNEQFF
V gene: TRBV2; clone size: once; D gene: .; J gene: TRBJ1-2; CDR3 DNA: TGTGCCAGCAGCGAGTTGGTTTGGGGCTACACCTTC; CDR3 protein: CASSELVWGYTF
V gene: TRBV7-8; clone size: .; D gene: TRBD2; J gene: TRBJ2-3; CDR3 DNA: TGTGCCAGCAGCTCCGGGACTAAAGCATCAGATACGCAGTATTTT; CDR3 protein: CASSSGTKASDTQYF
V gene: TRBV10-2; clone size: .; D gene: .; J gene: TRBJ2-1; CDR3 DNA: TGCGCCAGCAGTGAGGAACAGGTCCCCTCCTACAATGAGCAGTTCTTC; CDR3 protein: CASSEEQVPSYNEQFF
V gene: TRBV2; clone size: .; D gene: TRBD1; J gene: TRBJ1-1; CDR3 DNA: TGTGCCAGCAGTGCCGGGACAGGGACGATGAACACTGAAGCTTTCTTT; CDR3 protein: CASSAGTGTMNTEAFF
V gene: TRBV19; clone size: .; D gene: .; J gene: TRBJ1-1; CDR3 DNA: TGTGCCAGTAACCCACCAGGACTGACGGTGGGGAAGAACACTGAAGCTTTCTTT; CDR3 protein: CASNPPGLTVGKNTEAFF
V gene: TRBV14; clone size: once; D gene: TRBD1; J gene: TRBJ1-2; CDR3 DNA: TGTGCCAGCTCTCTACAGGGGTTCTATGGCTACACCTTC; CDR3 protein: CASSLQGFYGYTF
V gene: TRBV5-4; clone size: once; D gene: .; J gene: TRBJ1-1; CDR3 DNA: TGTGCCAGCAGCCTGGGCCGCAACACTGAAGCTTTCTTT; CDR3 protein: CASSLGRNTEAFF
V gene: TRBV10-3; clone size: .; D gene: .; J gene: TRBJ1-2; CDR3 DNA: TGTGCCATCAGTGAGTCGATGCGTGGCTACACCTTC; CDR3 protein: CAISESMRGYTF
V gene: TRBV7-9; clone size: .; D gene: .; J gene: TRBJ1-1; CDR3 DNA: TGTGCCAGCAGCTTAGTGGCGGGTTACACTGAAGCTTTCTTT; CDR3 protein: CASSLVAGYTEAFF
V gene: TRBV5-4; clone size: few; D gene: .; J gene: TRBJ2-3; CDR3 DNA: TGTGCCAGCAGCCCCGGGAACACAGATACGCAGTATTTT; CDR3 protein: CASSPGNTDTQYF
V gene: TRBV19; clone size: .; D gene: .; J gene: TRBJ1-2; CDR3 DNA: TGTGCCAGTAGTGCCTCGACTACAGGGTATGGCTACACCTTC; CDR3 protein: CASSASTTGYGYTF
V gene: TRBV28; clone size: .; D gene: TRBD2; J gene: TRBJ2-1; CDR3 DNA: TGTGCCAGCAGTTTGGGGAATAGCGGGCCGTACAATGAGCAGTTCTTC; CDR3 protein: CASSLGNSGPYNEQFF
V gene: TRBV5-1; clone size: .; D gene: TRBD1; J gene: TRBJ1-1; CDR3 DNA: TGCGCCAGCAGCTTGACCGGCAGGGGGGACACTGAAGCTTTCTTT; CDR3 protein: CASSLTGRGDTEAFF
V gene: TRBV7-9; clone size: .; D gene: .; J gene: TRBJ1-2; CDR3 DNA: TGTGCCAGCAGCTTAGACTCCGGGGGGTCCTTTGGCTGCACCTTC; CDR3 protein: CASSLDSGGSFGCTF
V gene: TRBV5-1; clone size: .; D gene: TRBD1; J gene: TRBJ1-1; CDR3 DNA: TGCGCCAGCAGCCGGGGACAGGGGAACACTGAAGCTTTCTTT; CDR3 protein: CASSRGQGNTEAFF
V gene: TRBV4-2; clone size: .; D gene: TRBD2; J gene: TRBJ2-1; CDR3 DNA: TGTGCCAGCAGCCAAGATCCTAGCGGGGGGGCCAATGAGCAGTTCTTC; CDR3 protein: CASSQDPSGGANEQFF
V gene: TRBV27; clone size: .; D gene: .; J gene: TRBJ1-5; CDR3 DNA: TGTGCCAGCAGTTTCCAGGGGATCAATCAGCCCCAGCATTTT; CDR3 protein: CASSFQGINQPQHF
V gene: TRBV7-6; clone size: large; D gene: .; J gene: TRBJ2-3; CDR3 DNA: TGTGCCAGCAGCTTAATAGAGGATACGCAGTATTTT; CDR3 protein: CASSLIEDTQYF
V gene: TRBV9; clone size: .; D gene: TRBD1; J gene: TRBJ1-6; CDR3 DNA: TGTGCCAGCAGCGTAGAGGGACAGGGATCACCCCTCCACTTT; CDR3 protein: CASSVEGQGSPLHF
V gene: TRBV19; clone size: .; D gene: TRBD1; J gene: TRBJ1-5; CDR3 DNA: TGTGCCAGTAGTATAGCTGGACAGGGACAGCCCCAGCATTTT; CDR3 protein: CASSIAGQGQPQHF
V gene: TRBV18; clone size: .; D gene: TRBD1; J gene: TRBJ2-4; CDR3 DNA: TGTGCCAGCTCACCGAGCCGGACAGGGGAAAACATTCAGTACTTC; CDR3 protein: CASSPSRTGENIQYF